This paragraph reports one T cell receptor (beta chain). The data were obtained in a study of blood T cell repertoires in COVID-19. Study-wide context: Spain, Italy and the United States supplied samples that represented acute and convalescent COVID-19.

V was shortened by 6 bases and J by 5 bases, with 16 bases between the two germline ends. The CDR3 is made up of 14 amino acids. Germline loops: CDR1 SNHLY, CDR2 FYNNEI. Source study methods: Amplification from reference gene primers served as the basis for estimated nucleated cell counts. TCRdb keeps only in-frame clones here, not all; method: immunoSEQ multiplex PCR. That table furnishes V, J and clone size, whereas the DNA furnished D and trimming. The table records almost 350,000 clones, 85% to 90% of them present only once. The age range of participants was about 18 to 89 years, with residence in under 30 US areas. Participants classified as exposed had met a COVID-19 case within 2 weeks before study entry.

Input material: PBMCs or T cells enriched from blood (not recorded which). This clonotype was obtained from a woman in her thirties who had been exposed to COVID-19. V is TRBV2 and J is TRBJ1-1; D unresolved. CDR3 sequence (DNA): TGTGCCAGCAGCGCCGACTCTACGGGGACTGAAGCTTTCTTT. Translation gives CASSADSTGTEAFF. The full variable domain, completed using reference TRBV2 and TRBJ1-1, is EPEVTQTPSHQVTQMGQEVILRCVPISNHLYFYWYRQILGQKVEFLVSFYNNEISEKSEIFDDQFSVERPDGSNFTLKIRSTKLEDSAMYFCASSADSTGTEAFFGQGTRLTVV.